Shown below are 14 T cell receptor beta chains from a single sample sequenced in a study of regulatory T cells in long-lasting Graves disease. Time point specified: persistent/refractory GD, antithyroid drugs over 5 years with positive TRAb. Making the TCR library involved RNA that had been extracted from PBMCs. Investigators prepared the TCR beta libraries by applying iRepertoire HTBI primers and Arm-PCR of CDR3 regions. One entry per CDR3 protein results from TCRdb running MiXCR on the multiplex PCR reads. The sample yields about 470,000 distinct CDR3 sequences, around 21% seen once. The input for sequencing was peripheral blood mononuclear cells (PBMCs), taken when the disease was refractory, from a patient treated with antithyroid drugs. Receptor source: a female donor with Graves disease.

In this sample, this clonotype turned up many times. The chain has TRBV29-1 and TRBJ1-2, with a weak D call TRBD1 (6 bases). Trimming removed 6 bases from V and 1 base from J, with 12 bases in between. This CDR3 contains 13 residues. Germline values: CDR1 SQVTM, CDR2 ANQGSEA. The CDR3 DNA reads as TGCAGCGTGCGGCAGGGGATTAACTATGGCTACACCTTC. Translated: CSVRQGINYGYTF.

This clonotype was detected only a few times. V is TRBV4-2 and J is TRBJ2-2, with D possibly TRBD2 on 6 matching bases. CDR3 length: 16 amino acids. Germline V gene sequence: CDR1 LGHNA, CDR2 YNFKEQ. V gave up 0 bases and J gave up 2 bases, with 10 bases separating them. CDR3: CASSQDLGLNTGELFF. CDR3 in DNA: TGTGCCAGCAGCCAAGATCTTGGACTAAACACCGGGGAGCTGTTTTTT.

This clonotype was recorded only once. Sequence at one end of the junction differs from germline and may be a read error. The V call is TRBV2, the J call TRBJ1-4; D gene ambiguous. This CDR3 comprises 16 residues. From germline, CDR1 is SNHLY and CDR2 FYNNEI. As DNA, the CDR3 is TGTGCCAGCAGTGGTCCAGGCGATACAACTAGTGAAAAACTGTTTTTT. It is translated as CASSGPGDTTSEKLFF. The whole variable domain, filled in from reference TRBV2 and TRBJ1-4, reads EPEVTQTPSHQVTQMGQEVILRCVPISNHLYFYWYRQILGQKVEFLVSFYNNEISEKSEIFDDQFSVERPDGSNFTLKIRSTKLEDSAMYFCASSGPGDTTSEKLFFGSGTQLSVL.

The CDR3 nucleotides are TGTGCCAGCAGTGACTCGCCGGGACAGGGGGCCGGGGAGCTGTTTTTT. Its translation: CASSDSPGQGAGELFF. This rearrangement joins TRBV6-4 to TRBJ2-2; 11 bases match TRBD1. The CDR3 is 16 residues long. Germline loops: CDR1 MRHNA, CDR2 SNTAGT. Trimming at V came to 0 bases and at J to 6 bases, leaving 3 bases not matched to a gene.

In its sample, this clonotype was seen many times. The chain couples TRBV24-1 to TRBJ2-7; 10 bases line up with TRBD2. Germline values: CDR1 KGHDR, CDR2 SFDVKD. The CDR3 is 13 residues long. V lost 2 bases, J lost 7 bases, and 1 base stayed unmatched. The chain's CDR3 is CATSDSTSGEQYF. CDR3 nucleotide sequence: TGTGCCACCAGTGATTCGACTAGCGGGGAGCAGTACTTC.

This clonotype was picked up many times. The chain couples TRBV6-1 to TRBJ1-2; possibly TRBD1 for D (6 bases). Germline CDR1 is MNHNS and CDR2 is SASEGT. V shed 7 bases and J shed 2 bases, with 14 bases lying between them. This CDR3 comprises 14 residues. CDR3 amino acids: CASKPGQTNYGYTF. The CDR3 DNA follows: TGTGCCAGCAAACCTGGACAGACAAACTATGGCTACACCTTC.

This clonotype has more than one count but fewer than ten. This chain connects TRBV20-1 to TRBJ2-1, with 7 nucleotides matching TRBD2. The CDR3 consists of 13 residues. The germline CDR1 and CDR2 sequences are DFQATT and SNEGSKA (reference sequence). The junction had 6 bases not matched to a gene; V was cut back by 4 bases and J by 6 bases. The CDR3 DNA follows: TGCAGTGCTACGAGGGAGGGCCTCAATGAGCAGTTCTTC. Protein sequence: CSATREGLNEQFF.

The rearrangement uses TRBV6-2 or TRBV6-3 and TRBJ2-2, with TRBD2 matching 13 bases. Germline CDR1 and CDR2: MNHEY and SVGEGT. Trimming took 4 bases from V and 7 from J; bases not matched to a gene: 9. The CDR3 covers 17 residues. The CDR3 DNA reads TGTGCCAGCAGTTCAATCGGACTAGCGGGAGCGAGCGGGGAGCTGTTTTTT. It codes for CASSSIGLAGASGELFF.

This clonotype came up a few times. The chain uses TRBV11-2 and TRBJ1-1; D is ambiguous. The CDR3 covers 16 residues. Germline CDR1 reads SGHAT; CDR2 reads FQNNGV. V was trimmed by 5 bases and J by 0 bases, leaving 16 bases between them. The CDR3 nucleotides are TGTGCCAGCAGCCCTATCTCGAGGACGCTGAACACTGAAGCTTTCTTT. Its protein product is CASSPISRTLNTEAFF.

V gene TRBV5-1 combines with J gene TRBJ2-7, with 7 bases identical to TRBD2. Germline lookup yields CDR1 SGHRS and CDR2 YFSETQ. The CDR3 covers 15 residues. V dropped 4 bases and J dropped 7; count of bases not matched to a gene: 14. CDR3 DNA: TGCGCCAGCAGCCCCCGGGCGAGCGGGATGAGGGAGCAGTACTTC. Amino acids: CASSPRASGMREQYF.

The rearrangement links TRBV6-1 to TRBJ2-7; 7 bases are shared with TRBD1. V shed 6 bases, J shed 8 bases, and the junction held 7 bases outside the gene matches. The CDR3 is made up of 12 amino acids. Germline values: CDR1 MNHNS, CDR2 SASEGT. The CDR3 coding sequence is TGTGCCAGCAGCGACAGGGTACACAAGCAGTACTTC. Its translation: CASSDRVHKQYF.

The table lists this clonotype with many counts. The chain couples TRBV29-1 to TRBJ1-1; D is unclear. CDR1 and CDR2 from the germline V gene are SQVTM and ANQGSEA. Trimming stripped 2 bases from V and 1 base from J, with 5 bases between. The length of the CDR3 is 12 residues. The CDR3 nucleotides read TGCAGCGTTGAATGGGGGAACACTGAAGCTTTCTTT. As protein: CSVEWGNTEAFF. The whole variable domain, remainder taken from reference TRBV29-1 and TRBJ1-1, is SAVISQKPSRDICQRGTSLTIQCQVDSQVTMMFWYRQQPGQSLTLIATANQGSEATYESGFVIDKFPISRPNLTFSTLTVSNMSPEDSSIYLCSVEWGNTEAFFGQGTRLTVV.

The chain has TRBV19 and TRBJ2-5; D call uncertain. Trimming removed 6 bases at V and 0 bases at J, with 11 bases between. CDR1 is LNHDA, CDR2 SQIVND, per germline (reference sequence). The CDR3 spans 14 residues. CDR3 loop: CASRGYGYQETQYF. As DNA, the CDR3 is TGTGCCAGTAGGGGTTACGGATACCAAGAGACCCAGTACTTC.

In this sample, this clonotype turned up a few times. The rearrangement uses TRBV6-2 or TRBV6-3 and TRBJ2-3; no definite D call. Per the germline V gene, CDR1 is MNHEY and CDR2 is SVGEGT. V gave up 2 bases and J gave up 2 bases, with 8 bases separating them. The CDR3 loop spans 14 amino acids. The chain's CDR3 is CASSYLLDTDTQYF. The CDR3 DNA sequence: TGTGCCAGCAGTTACCTATTAGACACAGATACGCAGTATTTT.